Below are 21 T cell receptor beta chains sequenced from a single sample in a study of cytomegalovirus exposure and HLA in healthy donors (dated by TCRdb to the late 2010s). Library generation was performed with the immunoSEQ multiplex PCR assay. For the multiplex PCR, a mixture combining 60 forward primers for TCR Vbeta segments and 13 reverse primers for TCR Jbeta segments was used. TCRdb's version of the immuneACCESS table is confined to in-frame rearrangements and falls short of the full clone set. An unresolved V gene accounts for under half of the shortfall where checked; the remainder is of unknown origin. This sample is represented by about 160,000 clones; over 75% of them were singletons. 3.5% to 5% of the sample belongs to the ten largest clones. The sequenced sample was PBMCs. The receptor source for this set is a middle-aged man in good health and CMV-seronegative.

The chain is built from TRBV6-6 and TRBJ2-3; no definite D call. CDR3 length equals 15 residues. The V gene lost 6 bases and the J gene lost 6 bases, with 19 bases spanning the gap. Germline loops: CDR1 MNHNY, CDR2 SVGAGI (reference sequence). CDR3 amino acids: CASRRHPPRSDTQYF. CDR3 in DNA: TGTGCCAGCAGGCGCCACCCGCCGCGTTCCGATACGCAGTATTTT.

With regard to this clone: The junction departs from germline at one end; a sequencing error may be responsible. The chain joins TRBV7-9 to TRBJ1-2; no clear D gene. This CDR3 has 11 amino acids. In germline, CDR1 is SEHNR, CDR2 FQNEAQ (reference sequence). The CDR3 bases are TGTGCCAGCAGCTTAGCGGGGAGCCACAACTTC. Translated, it gives CASSLAGSHNF.

The chain links TRBV2 to TRBJ1-3; 7 nucleotides line up with TRBD1. Germline CDR1 SNHLY, CDR2 FYNNEI. The V gene end was trimmed by 6 bases and the J gene end by 3 bases; junction bases not matched to a gene: 8. The CDR3 runs 15 residues. The CDR3 loop is CASSPEQGYGNTIYF. In DNA, the CDR3 is TGTGCCAGCAGCCCGGAACAGGGGTATGGAAACACCATATATTTT.

J is TRBJ2-3 and V is TRBV9, with 7 bases identical to TRBD2. CDR3 length: 16 amino acids. Germline V gene lookup returns CDR1 SGDLS and CDR2 YYNGEE. Trimming at V came to 2 bases and at J to 1 base, leaving 7 bases not matched to a gene. CDR3: CASSVRAAGGTDTQYF. The CDR3 region has the DNA TGTGCCAGCAGCGTCCGTGCGGCGGGGGGCACAGATACGCAGTATTTT.

The V gene is TRBV29-1, the J gene TRBJ2-3; possibly TRBD2 for D (5 bases). This CDR3 region has 13 residues. V gave up 4 bases and J gave up 5 bases, with 13 bases separating them. CDR1 and CDR2 from the germline V gene are SQVTM and ANQGSEA. The CDR3 nucleotides read TGCAGCGTTGCCGGAGGCTTGAAAGATACGCAGTATTTT. It is translated as CSVAGGLKDTQYF.

The rearrangement uses TRBV5-1 and TRBJ2-3; maybe TRBD1 (5 bases). This CDR3 is 14 amino acids long. V lost 5 bases and J lost 1, with 11 bases in between. In germline, CDR1 is SGHRS, CDR2 YFSETQ. CDR3 nucleotides: TGCGCCAGCAGAACCGGACACGGCACAGATACGCAGTATTTT. It codes for CASRTGHGTDTQYF.

This sequence joins TRBV10-3 and TRBJ1-6, with 12 bases lining up with TRBD1. CDR3 length equals 18 residues. Looked up from germline, CDR1 is ENHRY and CDR2 is SYGVKD. V was pared by 6 bases and J by 1 base, with 7 bases of the junction left unmatched. The DNA for the CDR3 is TGTGCCATCAGAGCCGGGACAGGGGGCGCTTCCTATAATTCACCCCTCCACTTT. Protein product: CAIRAGTGGASYNSPLHF.

CDR3 residues: CASSSPLGGGSSYEQYF. Written as DNA, the CDR3 is TGTGCCAGCAGCTCCCCACTAGGAGGGGGCTCCTCCTACGAGCAGTACTTC. This chain connects TRBV7-6 to TRBJ2-7, with D possibly matching TRBD1 (7 bases). Between the trimmed V and J ends, which lost 4 bases and 0 bases, there was a span of 19 bases. Germline V gene data show CDR1 as SGHVS and CDR2 as FNYEAQ. The CDR3 sequence is 17 residues long.

The chain's CDR3 is CASSLGGLEQYF. For the CDR3, the DNA is TGTGCCAGCAGCTTGGGAGGGCTAGAGCAGTACTTC. The chain joins TRBV5-5 to TRBJ2-7, with a possible D match to TRBD2 (5 bases). V was pared by 0 bases and J by 7 bases, with 8 bases between. Germline assignment: CDR1 SGHKS and CDR2 YYEKEE (reference sequence). This CDR3 is 12 amino acids long.

This chain joins TRBV10-1 and TRBJ2-6, with D unclear. The CDR3 contains 16 residues. In germline, CDR1 is WNHNN, CDR2 SYGVQD (reference sequence). V lost 7 bases, J lost 4 bases, and 17 bases lay in between. CDR3 residues: CASIWAQPTGANVLTF. The DNA of the CDR3 is TGCGCCAGCATTTGGGCCCAACCCACCGGGGCCAACGTCCTGACTTTC.

V and J are TRBV4-1 and TRBJ2-3; 7 bases are a match to TRBD2. This CDR3 is 16 amino acids long. Trimming cost V 4 bases and J 3 bases; bases outside gene matches: 10. Germline V lookup: CDR1 MGHRA, CDR2 YSYEKL. Here the CDR3 reads CASSLQAGPGTDTQYF. The CDR3 DNA is TGCGCCAGCAGCCTTCAAGCGGGGCCGGGAACAGATACGCAGTATTTT.

The chain carries TRBV30 and TRBJ2-2, with D unclear. Per germline, CDR1 GTSNPN and CDR2 SVGIG (reference sequence). V dropped 2 bases and J dropped 8 bases, with 9 bases sitting between them. This CDR3 region has 12 residues. CDR3 nucleotides: TGTGCCTGGAGTCGCGGCCCAGGGGAGCTGTTTTTT. Its translation is CAWSRGPGELFF.

V gene TRBV27 combines with J gene TRBJ1-3; perhaps TRBD1 as D (6 bases). CDR1 MNHEY and CDR2 SMNVEV come from the germline V gene (reference sequence). CDR3 size: 14 residues. Trimming took 6 bases from V and 0 from J, leaving 9 bases between them. This CDR3 is CASRDSDSGNTIYF. In DNA form, the CDR3 reads TGTGCCAGCAGGGACAGCGACTCTGGAAACACCATATATTTT.

The chain carries TRBV5-1 and TRBJ1-1, with a tentative D call TRBD1 (5 bases). Trimming pared 1 base from V and 5 bases from J, leaving 6 bases between. CDR1 and CDR2 from the germline V gene are SGHRS and YFSETQ. This CDR3 is 12 amino acids long. DNA for the CDR3: TGCGCCAGCAGCTTGCAGGGTACTGAAGCTTTCTTT. Protein sequence: CASSLQGTEAFF.

The genes are TRBV18 and TRBJ1-5; possibly TRBD1 for D (6 bases). CDR3 length: 14 residues. V lost 6 bases and J 7 bases, leaving 16 bases between the germline ends. Looked up from germline, CDR1 is KGHSH and CDR2 is LQKENI. The CDR3 is CASSSARDTQPQHF. For the CDR3, the DNA is TGTGCCAGCTCGTCCGCCCGGGACACACAGCCCCAGCATTTT.

This chain connects TRBV2 to TRBJ2-5; D perhaps matches TRBD1 (6 bases). Germline CDR1 reads SNHLY; CDR2 reads FYNNEI. CDR3 length equals 14 residues. V was clipped by 5 bases and J by 5 bases, with 15 bases between them. CDR3 in DNA: TGTGCCAGCAGTTATAACCAGGGGAAGGAGACCCAGTACTTC. Protein product: CASSYNQGKETQYF.

This chain joins TRBV6-1 and TRBJ1-1; TRBD1 matches 7 bases. J lost 8 bases, V lost 0 bases, and 3 bases had no gene match. This CDR3 comprises 13 residues. Germline V gives CDR1 MNHNS, CDR2 SASEGT. Written as DNA, the CDR3 is TGTGCCAGCAGTGAAGCGCGGACAGGAGAAGCTTTCTTT. The encoded protein is CASSEARTGEAFF.

The chain combines TRBV30 with TRBJ2-5; 9 nucleotides line up with TRBD2. J lost 2 bases, V lost 5 bases, and 12 bases had no gene match. This CDR3 region has 16 residues. Germline V CDR1 and CDR2: GTSNPN, SVGIG (reference sequence). The CDR3: CAWGRTSGGPQETQYF. The CDR3 DNA sequence: TGTGCCTGGGGCCGGACCAGCGGGGGGCCTCAAGAGACCCAGTACTTC.

The chain is built from TRBV30 and TRBJ1-4; TRBD1 might be the D (5 bases). The V and J ends lost 2 bases and 6 bases respectively, with 7 bases between them. There are 12 residues in the CDR3. Germline loops: CDR1 GTSNPN, CDR2 SVGIG (reference sequence). This chain's CDR3 is CAWSPGDEKLFF. In nucleotides, the CDR3 is TGTGCCTGGAGTCCGGGGGATGAAAAACTGTTTTTT.

The chain combines TRBV6-6 with TRBJ1-2; weak D call: TRBD1 (6 bases). CDR3 size: 15 residues. V was pared by 6 bases and J by 7 bases, with 21 bases between. Germline V lookup: CDR1 MNHNY, CDR2 SVGAGI (reference sequence). The CDR3 region has the DNA TGTGCCAGCAGCCCGGGGGGGCCTTCAACCGGTGGCTACACCTTC. Translated, it gives CASSPGGPSTGGYTF.

The rearrangement links TRBV7-9 to TRBJ1-2, with 11 nucleotides matching TRBD1. Looked up from germline, CDR1 is SEHNR and CDR2 is FQNEAQ (reference sequence). With V trimmed by 5 bases and J by 8 bases, 4 bases remained unmatched. The CDR3 is 13 residues long. CDR3 loop: CASSVGQGGGYTF. Here the CDR3 DNA reads TGTGCCAGCAGCGTGGGACAGGGGGGCGGCTACACCTTC.